Listed here are 2 T cell receptor beta chains from one sample, sequenced in a study of blood T cells in healthy people across ages. A second PCR of about 6 to 11 cycles used a sample-barcoded 5' primer and a J-beta primer mix. Each CDR3 protein gets one entry after TCRdb re-called the 5' RACE reads with MiXCR. Of about 1.1 million distinct CDR3 sequences in the sample, 30% to 40% were seen once. Sequencing was performed on blood. Receptor source: a man aged 18-30 years in good health.

This clonotype has just a few counts. The chain is built from TRBV29-1 and TRBJ2-2; 8 positions match TRBD1. The CDR3 is 13 residues long. Trimming removed 3 bases from V and 5 bases from J; junction bases left unmatched: 2. The germline gives CDR1 SQVTM, CDR2 ANQGSEA. CDR3 DNA sequence: TGCAGCGTTGACAGGGGGCGGACCGGGGAGCTGTTTTTT. It is translated as CSVDRGRTGELFF.

The gene calls are TRBV20-1 and TRBJ2-1, with 7 bases aligning to TRBD2. V lost 5 bases to trimming and J lost 10 bases; unmatched junction nucleotides: 2. The V gene's germline CDR1 is DFQATT and CDR2 SNEGSKA (reference sequence). The CDR3 is 10 amino acids. CDR3 sequence: CSAPGGEQFF. DNA of the CDR3: TGCAGTGCTCCCGGGGGGGAGCAGTTCTTC.